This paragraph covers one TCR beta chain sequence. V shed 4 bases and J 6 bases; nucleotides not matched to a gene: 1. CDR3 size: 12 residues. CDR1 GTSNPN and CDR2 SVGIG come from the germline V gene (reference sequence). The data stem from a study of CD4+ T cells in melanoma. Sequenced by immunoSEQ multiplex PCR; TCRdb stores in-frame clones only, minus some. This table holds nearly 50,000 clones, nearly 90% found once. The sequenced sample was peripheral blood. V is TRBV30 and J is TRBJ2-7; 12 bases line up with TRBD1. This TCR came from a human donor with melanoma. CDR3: CAWTGQGAEQYF. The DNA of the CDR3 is TGTGCCTGGACGGGACAGGGGGCCGAGCAGTACTTC.